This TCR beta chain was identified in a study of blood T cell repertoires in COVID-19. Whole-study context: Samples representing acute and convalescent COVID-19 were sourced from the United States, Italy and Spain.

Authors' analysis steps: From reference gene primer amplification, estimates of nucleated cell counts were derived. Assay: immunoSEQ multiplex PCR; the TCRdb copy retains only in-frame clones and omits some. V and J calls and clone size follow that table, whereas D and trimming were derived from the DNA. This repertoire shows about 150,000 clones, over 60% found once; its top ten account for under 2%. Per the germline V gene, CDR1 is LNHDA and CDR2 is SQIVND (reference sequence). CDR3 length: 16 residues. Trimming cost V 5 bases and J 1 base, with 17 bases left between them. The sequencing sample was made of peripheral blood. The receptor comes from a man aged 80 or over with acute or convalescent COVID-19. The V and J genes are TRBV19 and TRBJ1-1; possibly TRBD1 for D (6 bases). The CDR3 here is CASSSEGGGKNTEAFF. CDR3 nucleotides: TGTGCCAGTAGTTCCGAAGGGGGAGGGAAGAACACTGAAGCTTTCTTT.